The present T cell receptor (beta chain) was sequenced within a study of identical twins' blood T cells. Trimming shortened V by 2 bases and J by 0 bases, and 19 bases separated the two germline ends. Germline loops: CDR1 MNHNY, CDR2 SVGAGI (reference sequence). CDR3 length: 18 residues. This clonotype was seen ten or more times. Each CDR3 protein is one row after TCRdb ran MiXCR on the 5' RACE reads. The sample lists 350,000 to 400,000 distinct CDR3 sequences; about 28% were seen once. All three twin pairs grew up together with likely shared infections and vaccines. The V call is TRBV6-6, the J call TRBJ1-2; unclear D gene. The material sequenced was PBMCs. The origin of this receptor is a woman aged 18-55 years in good health. The CDR3 region has the DNA TGTGCCAGCAGTTACACCATGGGCAGACTAGACCCTAACTATGGCTACACCTTC. This gives the protein CASSYTMGRLDPNYGYTF.